These 28 T cell receptor beta chains share one sample of origin, sequenced in a study of T cells in Graves' hyperthyroidism and ophthalmopathy. RNA transcripts yielded amplified TCR beta CDR3 regions. Initially, a first-round RT-PCR of the TCR CDR3 employed the HTBI primer set. TCRdb reanalysed the multiplex PCR reads using MiXCR and keeps one entry per CDR3 protein. The table includes roughly 650,000 distinct CDR3 sequences, more than 15% detected once. Input material: blood. These receptors were collected from a woman between 40 and 55 years old with Graves' ophthalmopathy.

This clonotype was detected many times. The chain uses TRBV3-1 and TRBJ2-5; 7 bases are a match to TRBD1. Per the germline V gene, CDR1 is LGHDT and CDR2 is YNNKEL (reference sequence). The CDR3 has 13 amino acids. Trimming took 4 bases from V and 5 from J; bases not matched to a gene: 4. The CDR3 coding sequence is TGTGCCAGCAGCCCAACAGGGGACGAGACCCAGTACTTC. Amino acid sequence: CASSPTGDETQYF.

Remarks on this clonotype: A much larger clone differs from this one at a single base, so this may be a read error. The rearrangement links TRBV28 to TRBJ2-1; 7 bases are shared with TRBD1. CDR1 and CDR2 from the germline V gene are MDHEN and SYDVKM. V dropped 3 bases and J dropped 10; count of bases not matched to a gene: 9. This CDR3 has 14 residues. The CDR3 reads CASSLGTEPYEQFF. CDR3 sequence (DNA): TGTGCCAGCAGTTTGGGGACAGAACCCTACGAGCAGTTCTTC.

This clonotype was seen many times. J is TRBJ2-7 and V is TRBV2; D may be TRBD1 (5 bases). Trimming took 6 bases from V and 0 from J, leaving 15 bases between them. This CDR3 is built from 15 residues. The germline gives CDR1 SNHLY, CDR2 FYNNEI. CDR3 DNA: TGTGCCAGCAGCCCCGTTGGGGCGGACTCCTACGAGCAGTACTTC. Translating it yields CASSPVGADSYEQYF.

This chain joins TRBV10-1 and TRBJ1-1; a weak D match, TRBD1 (5 bases). Between the trimmed V and J ends, which lost 4 bases and 2 bases, there was a span of 14 bases. The CDR3 extends over 15 amino acids. Germline V gene data show CDR1 as WNHNN and CDR2 as SYGVQD (reference sequence). CDR3 region: CASSVPGRQNTEAFF. CDR3 nucleotide sequence: TGCGCCAGCAGTGTTCCGGGGCGACAAAACACTGAAGCTTTCTTT.

This clonotype was observed a few times. V and J are TRBV3-1 and TRBJ2-7; TRBD2 agrees at 9 bases. Germline loops: CDR1 LGHDT, CDR2 YNNKEL (reference sequence). Trimming cost V 1 base and J 0 bases; bases outside gene matches: 1. This CDR3 contains 15 residues. CDR3 sequence: CASSQGTSDSYEQYF. The CDR3 nucleotides read TGTGCCAGCAGCCAAGGGACTAGCGACTCCTACGAGCAGTACTTC.

The chain is built from TRBV6-2 or TRBV6-3 and TRBJ2-1; D gene uncertain. Germline V lookup: CDR1 MNHEY, CDR2 SVGEGT. CDR3 size: 15 residues. Trimming pared 4 bases from V and 1 base from J, leaving 11 bases between. As DNA, the CDR3 is TGTGCCAGCAGTTTCCTTGACTTATCCTACAATGAGCAGTTCTTC. Encoded protein: CASSFLDLSYNEQFF.

V gene TRBV6-2 or TRBV6-3 combines with J gene TRBJ2-1; D gene unclear. The CDR3 runs 14 residues. CDR1 is MNHEY, CDR2 SVGEGT, per germline. V was clipped by 6 bases and J by 2 bases, with 11 bases between them. CDR3 sequence: CASSRTSAYNEQFF. The CDR3 region has the DNA TGTGCCAGCAGCCGGACCAGCGCCTACAATGAGCAGTTCTTC.

This clonotype was seen many times. The V and J genes are TRBV2 and TRBJ2-1; 7 nucleotides line up with TRBD1. The CDR3 consists of 15 residues. Germline lookup yields CDR1 SNHLY and CDR2 FYNNEI. V lost 3 bases and J lost 3; bases outside the gene matches: 5. CDR3 DNA sequence: TGTGCCAGCAGTGACCGACAGGGTCTCTACAATGAGCAGTTCTTC. Its translation is CASSDRQGLYNEQFF.

This clonotype has more than one count but fewer than ten. The CDR3 sequence is CSARGWFNQPQHF. CDR3 coding DNA: TGCAGTGCTAGAGGATGGTTCAATCAGCCCCAGCATTTT. The chain links TRBV20-1 to TRBJ1-5, with no clear D. CDR1 DFQATT and CDR2 SNEGSKA come from the germline V gene (reference sequence). The CDR3 sequence is 13 residues long. The ends were cut back, 1 base at V and 3 bases at J, with 7 bases in the middle.

This clonotype was picked up many times. The chain combines TRBV18 with TRBJ1-3; D gene unclear. Trimming took 0 bases from V and 1 from J, leaving 4 bases between them. The germline V gene has CDR1 KGHSH and CDR2 LQKENI. This CDR3 comprises 14 residues. Written as DNA, the CDR3 is TGTGCCAGCTCACCACCGCCGTCTGGAAACACCATATATTTT. Amino acid sequence: CASSPPPSGNTIYF.

The chain has TRBV19 and TRBJ2-1; no clear D. The V and J ends lost 5 bases and 8 bases respectively, with 13 bases between them. This CDR3 spans 13 amino acids. From germline, CDR1 is LNHDA and CDR2 SQIVND (reference sequence). CDR3 loop: CASSRDRRDEQFF. CDR3 sequence (DNA): TGTGCCAGTAGTCGCGACCGGCGCGATGAGCAGTTCTTC.

This clonotype was seen many times. The rearrangement uses TRBV6-6 and TRBJ2-1; D is uncertain. The CDR3 runs to 14 residues. Germline loops: CDR1 MNHNY, CDR2 SVGAGI (reference sequence). Trimming took off 2 bases at V and 4 bases at J, with 9 bases between the two ends. CDR3 nucleotide sequence: TGTGCCAGCAGTTACCTAGGTGGTTACAATGAGCAGTTCTTC. It codes for CASSYLGGYNEQFF.

The J gene is TRBJ1-5, the V gene TRBV6-1; D is perhaps TRBD1 (5 bases). The germline gives CDR1 MNHNS, CDR2 SASEGT. This CDR3 comprises 15 residues. Deletions cut 7 bases from V and 0 bases from J, with 13 bases between. CDR3 sequence: CASKPEGNSNQPQHF. As DNA, the CDR3 is TGTGCCAGCAAACCCGAGGGGAATAGCAATCAGCCCCAGCATTTT.

There are a few counts of this clonotype. This chain connects TRBV6-1 to TRBJ1-5, with D unresolved. Germline-derived CDR1 and CDR2 are MNHNS and SASEGT. The CDR3 is made up of 13 amino acids. The V gene lost 6 bases and the J gene lost 4 bases, with 10 bases spanning the gap. CDR3 coding DNA: TGTGCCAGCAGCCCCAGTTGGAATCAGCCCCAGCATTTT. It yields the protein CASSPSWNQPQHF.

This clonotype has a count of ten or more. The CDR3 DNA follows: TGCGCCAGCAGCCCCCGACAGGGGGCGTCCATGAACACTGAAGCTTTCTTT. It codes for CASSPRQGASMNTEAFF. This rearrangement joins TRBV5-1 to TRBJ1-1; 10 bases line up with TRBD1. The junction had 9 bases not matched to a gene; V was cut back by 4 bases and J by 0 bases. The CDR3 covers 17 residues. Germline V lookup: CDR1 SGHRS, CDR2 YFSETQ.

The table lists this clonotype with many counts. The V gene is TRBV5-1, the J gene TRBJ2-7; perhaps TRBD1 as D (5 bases). The CDR3 has 14 amino acids. The germline CDR1 and CDR2 sequences are SGHRS and YFSETQ. Trimming left V 0 bases short and J 0 bases short, with 7 bases between. The DNA of the CDR3 is TGCGCCAGCAGCTTGGAGGACAACTCCTACGAGCAGTACTTC. Translating gives CASSLEDNSYEQYF.

This clonotype was observed at least ten times. The chain combines TRBV27 with TRBJ1-6; 8 nucleotides match TRBD1. The germline V gene has CDR1 MNHEY and CDR2 SMNVEV (reference sequence). V lost 4 bases and J lost 10; bases outside the gene matches: 9. The CDR3 sequence is 15 residues long. CDR3 DNA: TGTGCCAGCAGTTCACCGGGACAGGCGAGGTCACCCCTCCACTTT. Translating gives CASSSPGQARSPLHF.

This clonotype was recorded at least ten times. The DNA of the CDR3 is TGTGCCAGCAGTTTATATAGACAAGAGACCCAGTACTTC. This translates into CASSLYRQETQYF. The chain employs TRBV27 and TRBJ2-5; unclear D gene. The V end was cut by 1 base, the J end by 2 bases, with 5 bases between. Germline CDR1 reads MNHEY; CDR2 reads SMNVEV (reference sequence). The CDR3 contains 13 residues.

This clonotype came up many times. The chain links TRBV4-1 to TRBJ1-5; D perhaps matches TRBD1 (6 bases). Germline V lookup: CDR1 MGHRA, CDR2 YSYEKL. The CDR3 extends over 15 amino acids. V was clipped by 0 bases and J by 9 bases, with 15 bases between them. CDR3 nucleotide sequence: TGCGCCAGCAGCCAAGACCGGGACACTGATCGGCCCCAGCATTTT. This gives the protein CASSQDRDTDRPQHF.

This clonotype came up a few times. The chain joins TRBV4-1 to TRBJ2-4; 12 nucleotides agree with TRBD2. The CDR3 loop spans 15 amino acids. The V gene's germline CDR1 is MGHRA and CDR2 YSYEKL. The V segment lost 2 bases and the J segment 6 bases; nucleotides outside the gene matches: 2. CDR3 loop: CASSQPGLAGNIQYF. The CDR3 coding sequence is TGCGCCAGCAGCCAACCGGGACTAGCGGGAAACATTCAGTACTTC.

This clonotype was observed a few times. V gene TRBV5-6 combines with J gene TRBJ2-7; tentatively, D is TRBD2 (5 bases). CDR1 is SGHDT, CDR2 YYEEEE, per germline. The ends were cut back, 4 bases at V and 6 bases at J, with 17 bases in the middle. The CDR3 is 14 amino acids. CDR3 bases: TGTGCCAGCAGCCCCGGGCCGGGGATGACCGAGCAGTACTTC. Protein sequence: CASSPGPGMTEQYF.

This clonotype was picked up a small number of times. This chain connects TRBV7-9 to TRBJ1-1; the match to TRBD1 covers 9 bases. Germline CDR1 and CDR2: SEHNR and FQNEAQ (reference sequence). The V segment lost 5 bases and the J segment 3 bases; nucleotides outside the gene matches: 4. The CDR3 is 14 residues long. The CDR3 sequence is CASSHTGGHTEAFF. As DNA, the CDR3 is TGTGCCAGCAGCCACACAGGGGGCCACACTGAAGCTTTCTTT.

There are many counts of this clonotype. The rearrangement links TRBV7-8 to TRBJ2-3, with TRBD2 matching 9 bases. The CDR3 has 16 amino acids. J gave up 0 bases and V 5 bases, and 6 bases lay outside the gene matches. CDR1 is SGHVS and CDR2 is FQNEAQ in the germline V gene. In nucleotides, the CDR3 is TGTGCCAGCAGCCTGAATAGCGGGGGTAGCACAGATACGCAGTATTTT. Its translation: CASSLNSGGSTDTQYF.

Only a few counts were recorded for this clonotype. J is TRBJ1-1 and V is TRBV29-1; D is perhaps TRBD1 (6 bases). With 6 bases removed from V and 3 bases from J, the gap between germline ends came to 11 bases. From germline, CDR1 is SQVTM and CDR2 ANQGSEA. The CDR3 is 12 residues long. The CDR3 spells CSVQGRDTEAFF. Here the CDR3 DNA reads TGCAGCGTGCAGGGGAGGGACACTGAAGCTTTCTTT.

A few counts support this clonotype. V is TRBV27 and J is TRBJ2-1; D unresolved. This CDR3 is built from 13 residues. The V gene lost 9 bases and the J gene lost 5 bases, with 14 bases spanning the gap. Germline lookup yields CDR1 MNHEY and CDR2 SMNVEV (reference sequence). The CDR3 is CASGRPTNNEQFF. In DNA form, the CDR3 reads TGTGCCAGTGGCCGACCCACGAACAATGAGCAGTTCTTC.

This chain uses TRBV20-1 with TRBJ2-5; 8 bases match TRBD1. In germline, CDR1 is DFQATT, CDR2 SNEGSKA (reference sequence). The CDR3 loop spans 15 amino acids. The V gene end was trimmed by 0 bases and the J gene end by 0 bases; junction bases not matched to a gene: 3. The chain's CDR3 is CSARDGRGHQETQYF. DNA for the CDR3: TGCAGTGCTAGAGATGGCAGGGGGCACCAAGAGACCCAGTACTTC.

This clonotype was counted a single time. This may stem from a read error, because a much larger clone lies one nucleotide away. The gene calls are TRBV18 and TRBJ2-7; 10 bases match TRBD2. The J call is in doubt because the DNA end fits TRBJ2-1 better. The CDR3 has 16 amino acids. CDR1 and CDR2 (germline): KGHSH, LQKENI. This chain's CDR3 is CASSPLGTSDSYEQFF. CDR3 bases: TGTGCCAGCTCACCGCTGGGGACTAGCGACTCCTACGAGCAGTTCTTC.

This clonotype appeared many times. V and J are TRBV7-3 and TRBJ1-5; tentative D call: TRBD1 (6 bases). The CDR3 loop spans 19 amino acids. CDR1 and CDR2 (germline): SGHTA, FQGTGA. V was trimmed by 1 base and J by 2 bases, leaving 21 bases between them. This CDR3 is CASSLRPDSGVCCNQPQHF. The CDR3 coding sequence is TGTGCCAGCAGCTTAAGGCCGGACTCAGGGGTATGTTGCAATCAGCCCCAGCATTTT. The entire variable domain, with the rest obtained from reference TRBV7-3 and TRBJ1-5, is as follows: GAGVSQTPSNKVTEKGKYVELRCDPISGHTALYWYRQSLGQGPEFLIYFQGTGAADDSGLPNDRFFAVRPEGSVSTLKIQRTERGDSAVYLCASSLRPDSGVCCNQPQHFGDGTRLSIL.